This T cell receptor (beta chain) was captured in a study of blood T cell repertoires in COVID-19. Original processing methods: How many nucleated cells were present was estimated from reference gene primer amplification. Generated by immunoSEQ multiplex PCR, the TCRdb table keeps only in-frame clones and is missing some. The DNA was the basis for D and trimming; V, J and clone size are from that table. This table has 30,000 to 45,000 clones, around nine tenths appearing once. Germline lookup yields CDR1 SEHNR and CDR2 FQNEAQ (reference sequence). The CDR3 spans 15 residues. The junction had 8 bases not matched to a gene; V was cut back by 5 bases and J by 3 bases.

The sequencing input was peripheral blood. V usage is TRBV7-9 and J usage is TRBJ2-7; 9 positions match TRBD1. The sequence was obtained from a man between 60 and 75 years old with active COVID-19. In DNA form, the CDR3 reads TGTGCCAGCAGCCCCCGGACAGGGGAGGGCTACGAGCAGTACTTC. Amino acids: CASSPRTGEGYEQYF.